These 28 T cell receptor beta chains were sequenced from one sample in a study of T cell repertoires in cytomegalovirus infection. TCRdb itself ran the reads through MiXCR, one entry per CDR3 protein. The repertoire includes some 97,000 distinct CDR3 sequences, 23% of them detected once, and more than 35% sits in the top ten. Source material: CD8+ T cells from PBMCs. Receptors were obtained from a human donor in good health (CMV status not recorded). Some clones in this sample may be carry-over from other donors' samples.

With regard to this clonotype: Likely a read error: the CDR3 ends without its conserved phenylalanine or tryptophan. This chain links TRBV5-4 with TRBJ2-7, with 10 bases lining up with TRBD2. Trimming took 0 bases from V and 3 from J; bases not matched to a gene: 0. The CDR3 runs 14 residues. The germline CDR1 and CDR2 sequences are SGHNT and YYREEE (reference sequence). For the CDR3, the DNA is TGTGCCAGCAGCTTGGGGACTAGCGGCTACGAGCAGTACCTC. It is translated as CASSLGTSGYEQYL.

The gene calls are TRBV5-4 and TRBJ2-3; 8 nucleotides line up with TRBD2. Germline V gene sequence: CDR1 SGHNT, CDR2 YYREEE (reference sequence). The CDR3 is 16 residues long. Trimming took 3 bases from V and 1 from J; bases not matched to a gene: 7. The CDR3 region is CASSSRTSGGTDTQYF. CDR3 in DNA: TGTGCCAGCAGCTCCCGAACTAGCGGTGGCACAGATACGCAGTATTTT.

This clonotype showed up just a few times. The chain uses TRBV27 and TRBJ2-2; D gene ambiguous. This CDR3 region has 13 residues. Germline-derived CDR1 and CDR2 are MNHEY and SMNVEV (reference sequence). The V gene lost 4 bases and the J gene lost 9 bases, with 12 bases spanning the gap. The chain's CDR3 is CASSWDGQRELFF. The CDR3 nucleotides read TGTGCCAGCAGTTGGGATGGGCAGCGGGAGCTGTTTTTT.

This chain uses TRBV7-6 with TRBJ1-4, with 10 bases that match TRBD1. Germline values: CDR1 SGHVS, CDR2 FNYEAQ. J gave up 5 bases and V 4 bases, and 1 base lay outside the gene matches. The CDR3 spans 14 residues. The CDR3 nucleotides are TGTGCCAGCAGCTCGGGACAGGGGAATGAAAAACTGTTTTTT. Its protein is CASSSGQGNEKLFF.

The chain uses TRBV6-2 or TRBV6-3 and TRBJ2-7; D uncertain. V was trimmed by 6 bases and J by 6 bases, leaving 9 bases between them. This CDR3 has 11 residues. Germline CDR1 MNHEY, CDR2 SVGEGT. The CDR3 loop is CASRDTREQYF. DNA for the CDR3: TGTGCCAGCAGGGATACACGCGAGCAGTACTTC.

This clonotype was recorded a few times. The chain combines TRBV29-1 with TRBJ1-4; possibly TRBD1 for D (5 bases). V was shortened by 6 bases and J by 7 bases, with 12 bases between the two germline ends. CDR3 length: 12 residues. The V gene's germline CDR1 is SQVTM and CDR2 ANQGSEA. CDR3 loop: CSVREGFEKLFF. The CDR3 DNA reads TGCAGCGTCAGGGAAGGGTTTGAAAAACTGTTTTTT.

The chain couples TRBV27 to TRBJ2-3, with 8 positions matching TRBD2. The CDR3 totals 16 residues. V lost 10 bases, J lost 0 bases, and 12 bases stayed unmatched. Germline lookup yields CDR1 MNHEY and CDR2 SMNVEV (reference sequence). The CDR3 protein is CATAVLAGGSTDTQYF. The CDR3 DNA sequence: TGTGCCACCGCCGTACTGGCGGGGGGTAGCACAGATACGCAGTATTTT.

In this sample, this clonotype turned up a few times. The V gene is TRBV7-9, the J gene TRBJ1-2, with D hard to call. The germline V gene has CDR1 SEHNR and CDR2 FQNEAQ (reference sequence). There are 16 residues in the CDR3. Trimming removed 5 bases from V and 2 bases from J, with 18 bases in between. Written as DNA, the CDR3 is TGTGCCAGCAGCCCGGCTGACCCCCGAGGGAACTATGGCTACACCTTC. Protein sequence: CASSPADPRGNYGYTF.

This clonotype was observed a handful of times. The genes are TRBV20-1 and TRBJ1-1, with 7 positions matching TRBD1. CDR3 length equals 16 residues. V lost 0 bases and J lost 0; bases outside the gene matches: 7. Germline lookup yields CDR1 DFQATT and CDR2 SNEGSKA (reference sequence). The CDR3 region has the DNA TGCAGTGCTAGAGAAGACGGGACAGAAATGAACACTGAAGCTTTCTTT. This sequence encodes CSAREDGTEMNTEAFF.

The V and J genes are TRBV11-2 and TRBJ1-2; the D gene is possibly TRBD1 (6 bases). Germline V gives CDR1 SGHAT, CDR2 FQNNGV. The CDR3 is made up of 16 amino acids. V lost 4 bases to trimming and J lost 3 bases, with 18 bases between them. CDR3 sequence: CASSSLPGQVDYGYTF. The CDR3 DNA is TGTGCCAGCAGCTCCCTACCGGGACAAGTCGACTATGGCTACACCTTC.

The chain carries TRBV6-2 or TRBV6-3 and TRBJ1-5; 9 positions match TRBD1. CDR1 is MNHEY, CDR2 SVGEGT, per germline. After removal of 2 bases from V and 5 bases from J, the junction contained 7 bases not matched to a gene. This CDR3 has 16 residues. CDR3 protein: CASSYVRGQGYQPQHF. The CDR3 DNA reads as TGTGCCAGCAGTTACGTACGGGGACAGGGATATCAGCCCCAGCATTTT.

The CDR3 loop is CASSLSTGSSYEQYF. CDR3 in DNA: TGCGCCAGCAGCTTGAGTACCGGGTCCTCCTACGAGCAGTACTTC. This chain links TRBV5-1 with TRBJ2-7; no definite D call. Trimming shortened V by 1 base and J by 0 bases, and 11 bases separated the two germline ends. Germline V CDR1 and CDR2: SGHRS, YFSETQ. The CDR3 runs 15 residues.

Only a few counts were recorded for this clonotype. This chain links TRBV20-1 with TRBJ2-1; 8 positions match TRBD2. The CDR3 extends over 15 amino acids. Germline V gene data show CDR1 as DFQATT and CDR2 as SNEGSKA (reference sequence). Germline trimming cut 0 bases from V and 8 bases from J; bases unmatched to any gene: 9. The CDR3 nucleotides read TGCAGTGCTAGAGATCCGGGAGGGTGGGTGGATGAGCAGTTCTTC. Amino acid sequence: CSARDPGGWVDEQFF.

This chain connects TRBV20-1 to TRBJ2-3; D gene uncertain. Germline CDR1 is DFQATT and CDR2 is SNEGSKA (reference sequence). Trimming cost V 0 bases and J 6 bases, with 4 bases left between them. The CDR3 extends over 11 amino acids. The chain's CDR3 is CSARDADTQYF. CDR3 DNA: TGCAGTGCTAGAGATGCGGATACGCAGTATTTT.

Points on this clonotype: A much larger clone lies a single base off, so this may be a read error. The chain links TRBV7-2 to TRBJ1-5, with 7 bases identical to TRBD1. Germline CDR1 reads SGHTA; CDR2 reads FQGNSA. The V and J ends lost 5 bases and 1 base, in that order; junction bases with no gene match: 5. This CDR3 region has 15 residues. In DNA form, the CDR3 reads TGTGCCAGCAGCCTGGACAGGAGGAGCAATCAGCCCCAGCATTTT. Translation: CASSLDRRSNQPQHF.

As DNA, the CDR3 is TGTGCCAGCAGCCCCCCGGGTGTCCCCTCCTACGAGCAGTACTTC. It yields the protein CASSPPGVPSYEQYF. V usage is TRBV6-2 or TRBV6-3 and J usage is TRBJ2-7; D unresolved. Trimming shortened V by 6 bases and J by 0 bases, and 15 bases separated the two germline ends. This CDR3 is built from 15 residues. The germline V gene has CDR1 MNHEY and CDR2 SVGEGT.

This clonotype was counted many times. This sequence joins TRBV7-8 and TRBJ1-5; possibly TRBD1 for D (5 bases). Germline CDR1 reads SGHVS; CDR2 reads FQNEAQ. The CDR3 contains 15 residues. The V end lost 5 bases, the J end lost 1 base, and 12 bases lay between the germline ends. DNA of the CDR3: TGTGCCAGCAGCCCCAGGGTTTCGAGCAATCAGCCCCAGCATTTT. It translates to CASSPRVSSNQPQHF.

The chain employs TRBV9 and TRBJ2-1; TRBD2 aligns across 13 bases. The CDR3 is 13 amino acids. Germline lookup yields CDR1 SGDLS and CDR2 YYNGEE. V gave up 7 bases and J gave up 7 bases; unmatched junction bases: 2. The CDR3 DNA reads TGTGCCAGCGGGACTAGCGGGATAAATGAGCAGTTCTTC. This sequence encodes CASGTSGINEQFF.

This chain joins TRBV29-1 and TRBJ2-1; tentative D call: TRBD2 (6 bases). Germline CDR1 SQVTM, CDR2 ANQGSEA. V was shortened by 8 bases and J by 6 bases, with 20 bases between the two germline ends. This CDR3 region has 14 residues. For the CDR3, the DNA is TGCAGCCCCCTTTCCGGGACTTCTGGCAATGAGCAGTTCTTC. Amino acid sequence: CSPLSGTSGNEQFF.

A few counts support this clonotype. This chain connects TRBV30 to TRBJ1-1; D ambiguous. Germline V gene data show CDR1 as GTSNPN and CDR2 as SVGIG (reference sequence). V shed 2 bases and J shed 11 bases, with 15 bases lying between them. The CDR3 contains 12 residues. The CDR3: CAWSPHTQAAFF. Written as DNA, the CDR3 is TGTGCCTGGAGTCCGCACACTCAGGCGGCTTTCTTT.

Many counts were recorded for this clonotype. The rearrangement links TRBV10-3 to TRBJ2-1; D is uncertain. CDR1 is ENHRY, CDR2 SYGVKD, per germline. The CDR3 has 13 amino acids. V was trimmed by 8 bases and J by 0 bases, leaving 8 bases between them. The CDR3 region is CAIASSSYNEQFF. The CDR3 DNA reads TGTGCCATCGCCAGTAGCTCCTACAATGAGCAGTTCTTC.

This clonotype showed up just a few times. The rearrangement links TRBV14 to TRBJ2-7; 7 positions match TRBD1. The germline V gene encodes CDR1 SGHDN and CDR2 FVKESK. The V segment lost 3 bases and the J segment 0 bases; nucleotides outside the gene matches: 5. CDR3 length equals 15 residues. CDR3: CASSHQGDNSYEQYF. CDR3 sequence (DNA): TGTGCCAGCAGCCACCAGGGGGATAACTCCTACGAGCAGTACTTC.

In this sample, this clonotype turned up a few times. V usage is TRBV7-9 and J usage is TRBJ2-7; perhaps TRBD2 as D (5 bases). Germline CDR1 and CDR2: SEHNR and FQNEAQ (reference sequence). The CDR3 is 13 residues long. Trimming removed 3 bases at V and 1 base at J, with 7 bases between. CDR3 sequence reads: CASSFGVSYEQYF. The CDR3 nucleotides are TGTGCCAGCAGCTTCGGGGTTTCCTACGAGCAGTACTTC.

This chain links TRBV7-9 with TRBJ2-3; no clear D gene. V shed 4 bases and J shed 6 bases, with 11 bases lying between them. The CDR3 is 13 amino acids. The germline V gene encodes CDR1 SEHNR and CDR2 FQNEAQ (reference sequence). The CDR3 bases are TGTGCCAGCAGCTCCCTTTCTGGGGATACGCAGTATTTT. Protein product: CASSSLSGDTQYF. Full variable domain (missing parts from reference TRBV7-9 and TRBJ2-3): DTGVSQNPRHKITKRGQNVTFRCDPISEHNRLYWYRQTLGQGPEFLTYFQNEAQLEKSRLLSDRFSAERPKGSFSTLEIQRTEQGDSAMYLCASSSLSGDTQYFGPGTRLTVL.

Many counts were recorded for this clonotype. The chain is built from TRBV4-3 and TRBJ2-1, with TRBD1 identical over 7 bases. Trimming removed 0 bases from V and 8 bases from J; junction bases left unmatched: 7. This CDR3 comprises 15 residues. Germline V gene data show CDR1 as LGHNA and CDR2 as YSLEER. The CDR3 region is CASSQEGDSGYEQFF. The CDR3 nucleotides are TGCGCCAGCAGCCAAGAGGGGGACAGTGGCTATGAGCAGTTCTTC.

The CDR3 nucleotides read TGTGCCAGCAGTACAGGGGTACACGGGGAGCTGTTTTTT. This codes for CASSTGVHGELFF. The V call is TRBV6-2 or TRBV6-3, the J call TRBJ2-2; 7 nucleotides match TRBD1. J gave up 7 bases and V 5 bases, and 4 bases lay outside the gene matches. Germline V gene data show CDR1 as MNHEY and CDR2 as SVGEGT. The CDR3 runs to 13 residues.

This clonotype was counted a few times. V and J are TRBV6-6 and TRBJ1-5; maybe TRBD1 (5 bases). The germline V gene encodes CDR1 MNHNY and CDR2 SVGAGI (reference sequence). Trimming removed 8 bases from V and 6 bases from J, with 14 bases in between. This CDR3 has 13 amino acids. CDR3 sequence reads: CASSRDRGQPQHF. The DNA for the CDR3 is TGTGCCAGCTCTCGGGACCGGGGTCAGCCCCAGCATTTT.

This clonotype has ten or more counts. The chain recombines TRBV7-3 with TRBJ2-2; D remains ambiguous. This CDR3 region has 13 residues. Germline values: CDR1 SGHTA, CDR2 FQGTGA. V lost 5 bases and J lost 4, with 8 bases in between. The CDR3 DNA is TGTGCCAGCAGCCCACGGAGCACCGGGGAGCTGTTTTTT. Protein: CASSPRSTGELFF.